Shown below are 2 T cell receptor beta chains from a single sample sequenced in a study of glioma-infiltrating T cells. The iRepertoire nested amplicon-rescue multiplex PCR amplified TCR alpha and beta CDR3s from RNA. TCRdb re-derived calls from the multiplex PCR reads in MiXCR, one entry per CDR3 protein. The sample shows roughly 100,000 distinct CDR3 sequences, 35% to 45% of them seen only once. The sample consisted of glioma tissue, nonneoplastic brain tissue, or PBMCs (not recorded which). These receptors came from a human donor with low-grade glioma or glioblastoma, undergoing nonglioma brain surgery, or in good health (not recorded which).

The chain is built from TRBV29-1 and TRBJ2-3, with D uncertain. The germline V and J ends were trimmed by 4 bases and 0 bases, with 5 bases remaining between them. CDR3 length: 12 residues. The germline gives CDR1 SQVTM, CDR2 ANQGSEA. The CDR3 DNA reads TGCAGCGTTGGGTCCAGCACAGATACGCAGTATTTT. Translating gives CSVGSSTDTQYF.

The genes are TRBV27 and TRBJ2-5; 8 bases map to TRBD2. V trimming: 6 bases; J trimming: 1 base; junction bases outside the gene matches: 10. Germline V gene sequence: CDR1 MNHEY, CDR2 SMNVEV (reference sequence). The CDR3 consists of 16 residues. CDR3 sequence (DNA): TGTGCCAGCAGGGTTAAAGCGGGGGCTCTCCAAGAGACCCAGTACTTC. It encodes CASRVKAGALQETQYF.